What follows are 27 T cell receptor beta chains derived from one specimen sequenced in a study of blood T cell repertoires in COVID-19. Libraries were prepared by immunoSEQ multiplex PCR; TCRdb keeps only in-frame clonotypes and omits some of them. Found here are 35,000 to 55,000 clones, 90% of them singletons; the top ten hold around 5%. Sequencing was carried out using peripheral blood. The receptors shown here come from a human donor in a cohort sampled during active COVID-19.

This sequence joins TRBV6-5 and TRBJ1-2, with D uncertain. The CDR3 has 15 amino acids. V lost 2 bases, J lost 2 bases, and 12 bases lay in between. Germline-derived CDR1 and CDR2 are MNHEY and SVGAGI. CDR3 in amino acids: CASSYDKRVNYGYTF. CDR3 nucleotides: TGTGCCAGCAGTTACGATAAAAGAGTCAACTATGGCTACACCTTC.

The chain employs TRBV28 and TRBJ2-7, with 8 bases fitting TRBD1. The CDR3 consists of 15 residues. Germline V gives CDR1 MDHEN, CDR2 SYDVKM. V lost 4 bases to trimming and J lost 2 bases; unmatched junction nucleotides: 7. The CDR3 protein is CASSSSRTGTYEQYF. CDR3 bases: TGTGCCAGCAGTTCGTCCCGGACAGGGACCTACGAGCAGTACTTC.

The chain is built from TRBV6-4 and TRBJ2-3, with D maybe TRBD1 (5 bases). V was cut by 0 bases and J by 1 base, with 11 bases left in between. Germline V gene data show CDR1 as MRHNA and CDR2 as SNTAGT. CDR3 length: 16 amino acids. In DNA form, the CDR3 reads TGTGCCAGCAGTGACTCTCCGGACATCGGCACAGATACGCAGTATTTT. Protein product: CASSDSPDIGTDTQYF.

The chain joins TRBV19 to TRBJ1-1; perhaps TRBD1 as D (5 bases). CDR1 is LNHDA, CDR2 SQIVND, per germline (reference sequence). There are 16 residues in the CDR3. V was trimmed by 3 bases and J by 3 bases, leaving 17 bases between them. Written as DNA, the CDR3 is TGTGCCAGTAGTATCCCCCTCGCAGGGATGGACACTGAAGCTTTCTTT. It codes for CASSIPLAGMDTEAFF.

This clone is a singleton in its sample. The chain links TRBV7-2 to TRBJ2-7; 9 bases map to TRBD2. This CDR3 has 15 amino acids. The germline gives CDR1 SGHTA, CDR2 FQGNSA. With V trimmed by 4 bases and J by 4 bases, 8 bases remained unmatched. The CDR3 spells CASSSGGSGSYEQYF. In DNA form, the CDR3 reads TGTGCCAGCAGCTCAGGGGGTAGCGGGAGTTACGAGCAGTACTTC.

This clone was counted once. This sequence joins TRBV7-2 and TRBJ2-3; D perhaps matches TRBD1 (5 bases). Germline loops: CDR1 SGHTA, CDR2 FQGNSA. The CDR3 spans 14 residues. V was cut by 6 bases and J by 5 bases, with 15 bases left in between. CDR3 residues: CASSLHRRGDTQYF. CDR3 sequence (DNA): TGTGCCAGCAGTCTTCACCGAAGGGGAGATACGCAGTATTTT.

In its sample, this clone was seen a few times. V is TRBV15 and J is TRBJ2-7; 7 nucleotides line up with TRBD2. Germline CDR1 and CDR2: LNHNV and YYDKDF (reference sequence). V gave up 3 bases and J gave up 3 bases; unmatched junction bases: 5. This CDR3 is built from 14 residues. In DNA, the CDR3 is TGTGCCACCAGCAGGGGAGGGGATAACTACGAGCAGTACTTC. Translated, it gives CATSRGGDNYEQYF. Supplemented by reference TRBV15 and TRBJ2-7, the full variable domain reads DAMVIQNPRYQVTQFGKPVTLSCSQTLNHNVMYWYQQKSSQAPKLLFHYYDKDFNNEADTPDNFQSRRPNTSFCFLDIRSPGLGDTAMYLCATSRGGDNYEQYFGPGTRLTVT.

This clone was seen once. The V call is TRBV4-2, the J call TRBJ1-4; 7 bases agree with TRBD1. From germline, CDR1 is LGHNA and CDR2 YNFKEQ. Trimming at V came to 3 bases and at J to 5 bases, leaving 6 bases not matched to a gene. The CDR3 is 15 residues long. For the CDR3, the DNA is TGTGCCAGCAGCCATCCGGGACAGCTAAATGAAAAACTGTTTTTT. Encoded protein: CASSHPGQLNEKLFF.

The chain uses TRBV7-9 and TRBJ2-4; 7 bases are a match to TRBD1. The V segment lost 5 bases and the J segment 0 bases; nucleotides outside the gene matches: 4. The CDR3 is 15 amino acids. CDR1 and CDR2 (germline): SEHNR, FQNEAQ (reference sequence). The CDR3 loop is CASSPNRGAKNIQYF. CDR3 coding DNA: TGTGCCAGCAGCCCAAACAGGGGAGCCAAAAACATTCAGTACTTC.

This chain connects TRBV30 to TRBJ1-3, with 9 bases fitting TRBD1. The germline CDR1 and CDR2 sequences are GTSNPN and SVGIG (reference sequence). The CDR3 has 18 amino acids. V was pared by 2 bases and J by 0 bases, with 11 bases of the junction left unmatched. CDR3 amino acids: CAWSFGTGPASSGNTIYF. The DNA of the CDR3 is TGTGCCTGGAGTTTTGGGACAGGGCCTGCCAGCTCTGGAAACACCATATATTTT.

The genes are TRBV5-4 and TRBJ1-2; weak D call: TRBD1 (6 bases). This CDR3 spans 13 amino acids. Germline loops: CDR1 SGHNT, CDR2 YYREEE (reference sequence). Trimming took off 4 bases at V and 4 bases at J, with 11 bases between the two ends. This CDR3 reads CASSPLQGYGYTF. DNA for the CDR3: TGTGCCAGCAGCCCGTTACAGGGCTATGGCTACACCTTC.

This sequence joins TRBV2 and TRBJ2-7; D is unresolved. The CDR3 consists of 11 residues. Germline V gene sequence: CDR1 SNHLY, CDR2 FYNNEI. V was shortened by 7 bases and J by 4 bases, with 8 bases between the two germline ends. The CDR3 here is CASTVRYEQYF. The CDR3 coding sequence is TGTGCCAGCACGGTCCGGTACGAGCAGTACTTC.

This clone was observed a handful of times. The chain uses TRBV6-4 and TRBJ1-1, with 9 bases fitting TRBD1. Germline loops: CDR1 MRHNA, CDR2 SNTAGT. The CDR3 sequence is 13 residues long. J lost 11 bases, V lost 6 bases, and 10 bases had no gene match. CDR3 DNA sequence: TGTGCCAGCAGCCCCGGACAGGGGATCGCGGCTTTCTTT. Its translation is CASSPGQGIAAFF.

The chain uses TRBV5-5 and TRBJ1-6, with 9 bases matching TRBD1. The CDR3 consists of 17 residues. V lost 1 base, J lost 10 bases, and 12 bases stayed unmatched. Germline CDR1 is SGHKS and CDR2 is YYEKEE (reference sequence). The CDR3 protein is CASSLSLPDRGLSPLHF. The CDR3 DNA reads TGTGCCAGCAGCTTGTCACTCCCGGACAGGGGACTCTCACCCCTCCACTTT.

This clone was picked up one time. The chain uses TRBV6-2 or TRBV6-3 and TRBJ1-5, with D perhaps matching TRBD1 (5 bases). Germline CDR1 MNHEY, CDR2 SVGEGT. Trimming shortened V by 0 bases and J by 2 bases, and 14 bases separated the two germline ends. CDR3 length: 17 amino acids. The CDR3 loop reads CASSYSGWGGGNQPQHF. Here the CDR3 DNA reads TGTGCCAGCAGTTACTCGGGGTGGGGCGGTGGCAATCAGCCCCAGCATTTT.

The chain links TRBV21-1 to TRBJ1-6; TRBD1, the table's D call, was not compared with the DNA. TRBV21-1 is reported as a pseudogene. The CDR3 runs to 17 residues. CDR3 DNA: TGTGCCAGCAGCTCCTACTTAGGGGTCCCGGCGTGTGGTTCCCTCCACTTT. Translated, it gives CASSSYLGVPACGSLHF.

The chain uses TRBV30 and TRBJ1-5; the match to TRBD1 covers 9 bases. The CDR3 length is 13 residues. The germline CDR1 and CDR2 sequences are GTSNPN and SVGIG (reference sequence). Germline trimming cut 4 bases from V and 6 bases from J; bases unmatched to any gene: 4. CDR3 coding DNA: TGTGCCTGGAACCGGGACAGGGCTCAGCCCCAGCATTTT. Encoded protein: CAWNRDRAQPQHF.

V is TRBV4-3 and J is TRBJ2-7; TRBD2 aligns across 8 bases. CDR3 length: 18 residues. The V gene's germline CDR1 is LGHNA and CDR2 YSLEER. The V and J ends lost 1 base and 0 bases, in that order; junction bases with no gene match: 11. The CDR3 nucleotides are TGCGCCAGCAGCCAAGCGCCTAAGCCAGCGGGGGACTCCTACGAGCAGTACTTC. It is translated as CASSQAPKPAGDSYEQYF.

This chain connects TRBV7-2 to TRBJ1-6; 7 bases are a match to TRBD1. The J segment lost 8 bases and the V segment lost 5 bases, leaving 6 bases of the junction unmatched. The CDR3 length is 14 residues. Looked up from germline, CDR1 is SGHTA and CDR2 is FQGNSA. The CDR3 is CASSVTGRDSPLHF. CDR3 nucleotides: TGTGCCAGCAGCGTGACAGGGAGAGATTCACCCCTCCACTTT.

The V and J genes are TRBV12-3 or TRBV12-4 and TRBJ2-5; TRBD2 agrees at 8 bases. Trimming cost V 3 bases and J 5 bases; bases outside gene matches: 2. CDR3 length equals 13 residues. CDR3 region: CASSFLAGETQYF. The CDR3 coding sequence is TGTGCCAGCAGTTTCTTAGCGGGGGAGACCCAGTACTTC.

The genes are TRBV21-1 and TRBJ2-3; the D call TRBD1 from the table was never checked on the DNA. TRBV21-1 is shown as a pseudogene. This CDR3 is built from 20 residues. CDR3 loop: CASSEDGRVTLPGSTDTQYF. CDR3 bases: TGTGCCAGCAGCGAAGACGGCAGGGTCACGCTTCCAGGTAGCACAGATACGCAGTATTTT.

This chain uses TRBV4-3 with TRBJ2-7, with 8 bases that match TRBD2. This CDR3 has 17 amino acids. With 1 base clipped from V and 1 base from J, the junction kept 9 bases outside the gene matches. The germline V gene has CDR1 LGHNA and CDR2 YSLEER. CDR3 protein: CASSQAGGGPISYEQYF. CDR3 bases: TGCGCCAGCAGCCAAGCGGGAGGGGGACCAATATCCTACGAGCAGTACTTC.

The V gene is TRBV28, the J gene TRBJ2-7, with no clear D. Per the germline V gene, CDR1 is MDHEN and CDR2 is SYDVKM. V dropped 3 bases and J dropped 1 base, with 13 bases sitting between them. CDR3 length equals 15 residues. CDR3 in DNA: TGTGCCAGCAGTTTGAGGCGGAGTACGTCCTACGAGCAGTACTTC. It specifies CASSLRRSTSYEQYF.

The CDR3 nucleotides are TGTGCCAGCTCCTTATTAGGACTAGCGGGACTCCAAGAGACCCAGTACTTC. Translating gives CASSLLGLAGLQETQYF. V usage is TRBV18 and J usage is TRBJ2-5; TRBD2 matches 12 bases. In germline, CDR1 is KGHSH, CDR2 LQKENI. The trim removed 6 bases at V and 1 base at J, leaving 9 bases unmatched. This CDR3 has 17 residues.

The J gene is TRBJ2-2, the V gene TRBV5-4, with TRBD1 matching 7 bases. Germline CDR1 reads SGHNT; CDR2 reads YYREEE (reference sequence). The CDR3 has 16 residues. V shed 5 bases, J shed 4 bases, and the junction held 11 bases outside the gene matches. This CDR3 is CASSSSKDRSTGELFF. In DNA, the CDR3 is TGTGCCAGCAGTTCGTCCAAGGACAGGAGCACCGGGGAGCTGTTTTTT. The full variable domain, in which reference TRBV5-4 and TRBJ2-2 provide the parts outside the CDR3, is ETGVTQSPTHLIKTRGQQVTLRCSSQSGHNTVSWYQQALGQGPQFIFQYYREEENGRGNFPPRFSGLQFPNYSSELNVNALELDDSALYLCASSSSKDRSTGELFFGEGSRLTVL.

This chain links TRBV4-2 with TRBJ2-7; 7 bases are a match to TRBD1. CDR1 LGHNA and CDR2 YNFKEQ come from the germline V gene. The CDR3 is 15 amino acids. V was clipped by 0 bases and J by 6 bases; unmatched bases: 8. CDR3 DNA sequence: TGTGCCAGCAGCCAAGAAACAAAACAGGGGAGCGAGCAGTACTTC. It yields the protein CASSQETKQGSEQYF.

The V call is TRBV7-9, the J call TRBJ2-2; possible D gene TRBD2, 6 bases. Between the trimmed V and J ends, which lost 5 bases and 0 bases, there was a span of 16 bases. Germline CDR1 is SEHNR and CDR2 is FQNEAQ (reference sequence). This CDR3 is 17 amino acids long. CDR3 nucleotide sequence: TGTGCCAGCAGCGCCCGGGGGTTAGAATCGAACACCGGGGAGCTGTTTTTT. Its translation is CASSARGLESNTGELFF.